These 7 T cell receptor beta chains came from one sample sequenced in a study of shared clonotypes between healthy human individuals. CD8 cells regarded as naive lacked CD45RO, were positively chosen for CCR7, and omitted terminally differentiated effector memory CD45RA+ cells. Produced via immunoSEQ multiplex PCR; TCRdb's table is partial and in-frame only. The data contain some 2.1 million clones, about 95% of them singletons. The sample consisted of naive CD8+ T cells sorted from blood. Receptor source: a man aged 18 to 30 in good health.

V usage is TRBV29-1 and J usage is TRBJ1-2; TRBD1 matches 10 bases. The J segment lost 1 base and the V segment lost 3 bases, leaving 8 bases of the junction unmatched. Germline V lookup: CDR1 SQVTM, CDR2 ANQGSEA. This CDR3 comprises 16 residues. The CDR3 sequence: CSVDIRTGGINYGYTF. Here the CDR3 DNA reads TGCAGCGTTGATATCCGGACAGGGGGGATTAACTATGGCTACACCTTC.

This chain uses TRBV28 with TRBJ1-3; no clear D. CDR1 is MDHEN and CDR2 is SYDVKM in the germline V gene. The CDR3 contains 15 residues. Deletions cut 2 bases from V and 0 bases from J, with 8 bases between. In nucleotides, the CDR3 is TGTGCCAGCAGTTTAGGCACAAGCTCTGGAAACACCATATATTTT. Its protein product is CASSLGTSSGNTIYF.

This chain uses TRBV7-8 with TRBJ1-1; tentative D call: TRBD1 (5 bases). Germline V lookup: CDR1 SGHVS, CDR2 FQNEAQ. The CDR3 is made up of 15 amino acids. Trimming pared 1 base from V and 4 bases from J, leaving 13 bases between. CDR3: CASSLVAGKGTEAFF. CDR3 nucleotide sequence: TGTGCCAGCAGCTTAGTTGCAGGGAAGGGCACTGAAGCTTTCTTT.

The rearrangement links TRBV4-1 to TRBJ2-1; TRBD1 matches 9 bases. With 3 bases clipped from V and 3 bases from J, the junction kept 3 bases outside the gene matches. From germline, CDR1 is MGHRA and CDR2 YSYEKL. This CDR3 has 15 residues. CDR3 protein: CASSQTTGGYNEQFF. The CDR3 DNA is TGCGCCAGCAGCCAGACGACAGGGGGCTACAATGAGCAGTTCTTC.

This clone is a singleton in its sample. The rearrangement links TRBV30 to TRBJ1-6; 7 positions match TRBD1. Trimming cost V 3 bases and J 9 bases; bases outside gene matches: 8. Germline V lookup: CDR1 GTSNPN, CDR2 SVGIG (reference sequence). The CDR3 length is 14 residues. The CDR3 DNA is TGTGCCTGGAGCCCCGGGACAGTGGGTTCACCCCTCCACTTT. This codes for CAWSPGTVGSPLHF.

The gene calls are TRBV27 and TRBJ1-5; D uncertain. V lost 4 bases to trimming and J lost 2 bases, with 6 bases between them. Germline V gene data show CDR1 as MNHEY and CDR2 as SMNVEV (reference sequence). The CDR3 consists of 13 residues. The CDR3 DNA follows: TGTGCCAGCAGTTGGAGTGGCAATCAGCCCCAGCATTTT. Translated, it gives CASSWSGNQPQHF.

As concerns this clone: The junction shows a germline mismatch at one end, possibly a read error. The CDR3 coding sequence is TGTGCCTGGAGTTTTTCCTTCGAGCAGTACTTC. Amino acids: CAWSFSFEQYF. V and J are TRBV30 and TRBJ2-7; no clear D. The CDR3 sequence is 11 residues long. From germline, CDR1 is GTSNPN and CDR2 SVGIG (reference sequence).